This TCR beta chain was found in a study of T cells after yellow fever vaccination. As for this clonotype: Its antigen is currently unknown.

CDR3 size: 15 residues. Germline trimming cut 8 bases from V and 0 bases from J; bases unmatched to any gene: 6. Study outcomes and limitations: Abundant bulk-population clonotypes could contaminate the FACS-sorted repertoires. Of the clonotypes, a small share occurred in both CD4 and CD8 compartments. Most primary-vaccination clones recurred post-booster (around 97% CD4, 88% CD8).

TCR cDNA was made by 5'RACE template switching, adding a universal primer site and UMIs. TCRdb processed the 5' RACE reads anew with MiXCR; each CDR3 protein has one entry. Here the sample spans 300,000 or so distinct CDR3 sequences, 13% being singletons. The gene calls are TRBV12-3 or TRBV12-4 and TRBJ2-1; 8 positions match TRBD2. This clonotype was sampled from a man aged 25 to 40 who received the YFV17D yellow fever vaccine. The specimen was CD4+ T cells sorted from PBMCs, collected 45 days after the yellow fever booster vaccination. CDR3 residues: CASRVAGGSYNEQFF. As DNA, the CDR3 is TGTGCCAGCCGTGTGGCGGGGGGCTCCTACAATGAGCAGTTCTTC.